Listed below are T cell receptor beta chains from one sample, sequenced in a study of blood T cell repertoires in COVID-19. The data were produced by immunoSEQ multiplex PCR, yet TCRdb's version contains in-frame clones alone and is incomplete. The table lists around 370,000 clones, around nine tenths of them singletons, with roughly 3.5% in the top ten. Sequencing was done on a sample of peripheral blood. Receptors were obtained from a woman under 30 who had recovered from COVID-19. Both conserved end residues are part of each CDR3. D genes are given only for firm matches. Clone size is shown for a subset of rows, as once, few, many or a class of expanded clone.

V gene: TRBV7-2; J gene: TRBJ2-2; clone size: NA; D gene: NA; CDR3 protein: CASRLNTGELFF; CDR3 DNA: TGTGCCAGCAGACTGAACACCGGGGAGCTGTTTTTT
V gene: TRBV19; J gene: TRBJ1-2; clone size: few; D gene: TRBD1; CDR3 protein: CASSIRQGADGYTF; CDR3 DNA: TGTGCCAGTAGTATCAGGCAGGGGGCTGATGGCTACACCTTC
V gene: TRBV29-1; J gene: TRBJ1-2; clone size: NA; D gene: TRBD1; CDR3 protein: CSVEDWDSRIF; CDR3 DNA: TGCAGCGTTGAAGATTGGGACAGCCGCATTTTC
V gene: TRBV25-1; J gene: TRBJ1-1; clone size: NA; D gene: NA; CDR3 protein: CASSVLRGRVNTEAFF; CDR3 DNA: TGTGCCAGCAGTGTCCTCCGGGGTAGGGTGAACACTGAAGCTTTCTTT
V gene: TRBV9; J gene: TRBJ1-3; clone size: NA; D gene: TRBD1; CDR3 protein: CASSVKTGSRGNTIYF; CDR3 DNA: TGTGCCAGCAGCGTAAAGACAGGGTCGAGAGGAAACACCATATATTTT
V gene: TRBV20-1; J gene: TRBJ1-1; clone size: NA; D gene: NA; CDR3 protein: CSASFGVNTEAFF; CDR3 DNA: TGCAGTGCTAGTTTCGGAGTGAACACTGAAGCTTTCTTT
V gene: TRBV19; J gene: TRBJ1-3; clone size: NA; D gene: NA; CDR3 protein: CASSIGPPRGGNTIYF; CDR3 DNA: TGTGCCAGTAGTATCGGCCCCCCAAGGGGCGGAAACACCATATATTTT
V gene: TRBV11-3; J gene: TRBJ1-2; clone size: NA; D gene: TRBD1; CDR3 protein: CASSKPPTGPGGYTF; CDR3 DNA: TGTGCCAGCAGTAAACCCCCGACAGGGCCTGGGGGCTACACCTTC
V gene: TRBV7-8; J gene: TRBJ1-1; clone size: NA; D gene: NA; CDR3 protein: CASSGDRNTEAFF; CDR3 DNA: TGTGCCAGCAGCGGAGACAGGAACACTGAAGCTTTCTTT
V gene: TRBV10-3; J gene: TRBJ1-1; clone size: NA; D gene: TRBD1; CDR3 protein: CAIRETGLNTEAFF; CDR3 DNA: TGTGCCATCAGGGAGACAGGGTTGAACACTGAAGCTTTCTTT
V gene: TRBV2; J gene: TRBJ1-5; clone size: NA; D gene: NA; CDR3 protein: CASSSVDQPQHF; CDR3 DNA: TGTGCCAGCAGTAGCGTTGATCAGCCCCAGCATTTT
V gene: TRBV5-6; J gene: TRBJ1-3; clone size: NA; D gene: NA; CDR3 protein: CASSFISLHSGNTIYF; CDR3 DNA: TGTGCCAGCAGCTTCATATCCTTACATTCTGGAAACACCATATATTTT
V gene: TRBV5-8; J gene: TRBJ2-1; clone size: once; D gene: NA; CDR3 protein: CASSLFRGAPSNEQFF; CDR3 DNA: TGTGCCAGCAGCTTGTTCCGGGGAGCTCCCAGTAATGAGCAGTTCTTC
V gene: TRBV28; J gene: TRBJ1-1; clone size: NA; D gene: NA; CDR3 protein: CASSSGVRAFF; CDR3 DNA: TGTGCCAGCAGCTCAGGGGTACGAGCTTTCTTT
V gene: TRBV7-8; J gene: TRBJ1-1; clone size: NA; D gene: NA; CDR3 protein: CASSLARGGGTEAFF; CDR3 DNA: TGTGCCAGCAGCTTAGCGCGGGGAGGGGGGACTGAAGCTTTCTTT
V gene: TRBV30; J gene: TRBJ2-3; clone size: NA; D gene: TRBD2; CDR3 protein: CAWSGIAGTDTQYF; CDR3 DNA: TGTGCCTGGAGCGGGATAGCGGGAACAGATACGCAGTATTTT
V gene: TRBV19; J gene: TRBJ1-2; clone size: NA; D gene: NA; CDR3 protein: CASTAEGYGYTF; CDR3 DNA: TGTGCCAGTACTGCAGAGGGCTATGGCTACACCTTC
V gene: TRBV19; J gene: TRBJ2-6; clone size: NA; D gene: NA; CDR3 protein: CASSIPRDGQLSESGANVLTF; CDR3 DNA: TGTGCCAGTAGTATTCCTCGGGACGGACAGTTATCAGAATCTGGGGCCAACGTCCTGACTTTC
V gene: TRBV3-1/TRBV3-2; J gene: TRBJ2-1; clone size: NA; D gene: NA; CDR3 protein: CASSPWGGVNEQFF; CDR3 DNA: TGTGCCAGCAGCCCCTGGGGCGGGGTCAATGAGCAGTTCTTC